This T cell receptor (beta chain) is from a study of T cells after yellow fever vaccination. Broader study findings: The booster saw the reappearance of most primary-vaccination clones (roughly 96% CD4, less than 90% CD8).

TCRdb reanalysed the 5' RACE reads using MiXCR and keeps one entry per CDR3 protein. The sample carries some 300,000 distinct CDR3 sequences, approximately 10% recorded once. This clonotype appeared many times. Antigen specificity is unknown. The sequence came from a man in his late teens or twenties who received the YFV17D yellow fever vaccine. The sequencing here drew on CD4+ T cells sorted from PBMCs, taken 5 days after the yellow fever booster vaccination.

The CDR3 DNA is TGTGCCAGCAGAAACCATGGGGTGGAGACCCAGTACTTC. Translating gives CASRNHGVETQYF. This rearrangement joins TRBV6-5 to TRBJ2-5, with D unresolved. Germline V gene lookup returns CDR1 MNHEY and CDR2 SVGAGI. V lost 6 bases and J 5 bases, leaving 13 bases between the germline ends. The CDR3 has 13 amino acids.